This record concerns one TCR beta chain sequence. The repertoire was sequenced with immunoSEQ multiplex PCR; TCRdb's copy has only in-frame clones and lacks some. The sample contains about 77,000 clones, under 95% of which appear only once. The CDR3 sequence is 15 residues long. The germline V gene encodes CDR1 MNHNY and CDR2 SVGAGI (reference sequence). V gave up 10 bases and J gave up 2 bases; unmatched junction bases: 13. The data originate from a study of T cell responses to AZD1222 COVID-19 vaccine. Sequenced material: peripheral blood, taken 28 days after the second AZD1222 dose. The receptor was derived from an adult who received the AZD1222 COVID-19 vaccine. The gene calls are TRBV6-6 and TRBJ1-2; TRBD1 matches at 7 bases. The CDR3 coding sequence is TGTGCCACAGGACAGGCAGGTAGCTCGAACTATGGCTACACCTTC. Amino acid sequence: CATGQAGSSNYGYTF.